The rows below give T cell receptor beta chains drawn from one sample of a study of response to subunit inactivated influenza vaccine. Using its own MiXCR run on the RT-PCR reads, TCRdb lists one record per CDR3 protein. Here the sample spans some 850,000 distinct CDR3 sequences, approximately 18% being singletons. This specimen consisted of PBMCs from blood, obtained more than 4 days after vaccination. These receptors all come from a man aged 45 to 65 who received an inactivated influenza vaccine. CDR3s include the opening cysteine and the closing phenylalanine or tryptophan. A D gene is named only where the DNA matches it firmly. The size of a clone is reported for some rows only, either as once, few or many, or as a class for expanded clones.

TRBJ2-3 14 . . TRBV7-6 TGTGCCAGCAGCTTAGCGATGGGCACAGATACGCAGTATTTT CASSLAMGTDTQYF
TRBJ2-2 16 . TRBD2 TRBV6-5 TGTGCCAGCAGTTCGGCCCAGCGGGAGGGCCGCGGGGAGCTGTTTTTT CASSSAQREGRGELFF
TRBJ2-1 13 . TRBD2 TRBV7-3 TGTGCCAGCAGGGGACTAGAAGTCAATGAGCAGTTCTTC CASRGLEVNEQFF
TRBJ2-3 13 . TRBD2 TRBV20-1 TGCAGTGCTAGTTCGACTAGCGCAGATACGCAGTATTTT CSASSTSADTQYF
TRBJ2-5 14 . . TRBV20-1 TGCAGTGCCTCCGCGGAGCCATCCGGGAAGACCCAGTACTTC CSASAEPSGKTQYF
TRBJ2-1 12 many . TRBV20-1 TGCAGTGCTAGTTTAGCTGCCAATGAGCAGTTCTTC CSASLAANEQFF
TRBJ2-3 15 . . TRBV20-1 TGCAGTGCTAGAGATCTGGGGGTGGGCACAGATACGCAGTATTTT CSARDLGVGTDTQYF
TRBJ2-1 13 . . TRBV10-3 TGTGCCATCAAGGGGCTATTGGGTAATGAGCAGTTCTTC CAIKGLLGNEQFF
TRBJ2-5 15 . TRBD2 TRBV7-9 TGTGCCAGCAGCTTAACGGCAGCGGGGAAAGAGACCCAGTACTTC CASSLTAAGKETQYF
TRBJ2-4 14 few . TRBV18 TGTGCCAGCTCACCGCCGGTAGCCAAAAACATTCAGTACTTC CASSPPVAKNIQYF
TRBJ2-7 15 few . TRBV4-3 TGCGCCAGCAGCCAAGATGGGGGGGGCGAGTACGAGCAGTACTTC CASSQDGGGEYEQYF
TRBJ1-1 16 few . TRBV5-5 TGTGCCAGCAGCTTTTTTGCGGCCTCAATGAACACTGAAGCTTTCTTT CASSFFAASMNTEAFF
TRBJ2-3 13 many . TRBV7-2 TGTGCCAGCAGCCCTGGGATCGCAGATACGCAGTATTTT CASSPGIADTQYF
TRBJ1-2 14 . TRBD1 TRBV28 TGTGCCAGCAGTCCCGACAGGGGAGGCTATGGCTACACCTTC CASSPDRGGYGYTF
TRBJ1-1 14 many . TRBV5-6 TGTGCCAGCAGCTTGGCGAGCTTCAGTACTGAAGCTTTCTTT CASSLASFSTEAFF
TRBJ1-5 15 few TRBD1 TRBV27 TGTGCCAGCAGCAGGACCGGGACAGAAAATCAGCCCCAGCATTTT CASSRTGTENQPQHF
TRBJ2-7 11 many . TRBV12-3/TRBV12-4 TGTGCCAGCAGCCCCGACGTAAAGCAGTACTTC CASSPDVKQYF
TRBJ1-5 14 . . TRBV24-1 TGTGCCACCAGTGATTTGCAGTACAATCAGCCCCAGCATTTT CATSDLQYNQPQHF
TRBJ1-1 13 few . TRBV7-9 TGTGCCAGCACCGAGTGGGTGAACACTGAAGCTTTCTTT CASTEWVNTEAFF
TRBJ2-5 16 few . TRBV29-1 TGCAGCGTTGACAGGACCCCCACGGGGCTGACAGAGACCCAGTACTTC CSVDRTPTGLTETQYF
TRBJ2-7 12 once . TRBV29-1 TGCAGCGTAGAAAACAGGGGAGGAGAGCAGTACTTC CSVENRGGEQYF
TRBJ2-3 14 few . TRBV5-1 TGCGCCAGCAGAGGCGGAATTAGCACAGATACGCAGTATTTT CASRGGISTDTQYF
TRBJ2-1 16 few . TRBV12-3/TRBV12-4 TGTGCCAGCAGCAAAGAACTAGGGAGCTCCTACAATGAGCAGTTCTTC CASSKELGSSYNEQFF
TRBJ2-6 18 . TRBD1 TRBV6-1 TGTGCCAGCACCCTGACAGGGGGCCGACGCTCTGGGGCCAACGTCCTGACTTTC CASTLTGGRRSGANVLTF
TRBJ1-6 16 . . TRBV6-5 TGTGCCAGCAGTTACTCGGGAGGGGAGGATAATTCACCCCTCCACTTT CASSYSGGEDNSPLHF
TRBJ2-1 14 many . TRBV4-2 TGTGCCAGCAGCCAAGAACGCGGCTTCGATGAGCAGTTCTTC CASSQERGFDEQFF
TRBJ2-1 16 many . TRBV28 TGTGCCAGCAGCCCTCTGCGGGCAGAAGCCTACAATGAGCAGTTCTTC CASSPLRAEAYNEQFF
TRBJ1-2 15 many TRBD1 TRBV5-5 TGTGCCAGCAGCTTAGGACAGGGTTCGAAATATGGCTACACCTTC CASSLGQGSKYGYTF
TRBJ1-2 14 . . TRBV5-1 TGCGCCAGCAGCCCAGGAAGTCAGATAAAGGTGTACACCTTC CASSPGSQIKVYTF
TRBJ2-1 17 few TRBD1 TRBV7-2 TGTGCCAGCAGCTTAGCGTCTGTCACAGGGGGCTACAATGAGCAGTTCTTC CASSLASVTGGYNEQFF
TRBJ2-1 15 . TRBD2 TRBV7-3 TGTGCCAGCAGCTTACGGGCGGGAGGGGGGAATGAGCAGTTCTTC CASSLRAGGGNEQFF
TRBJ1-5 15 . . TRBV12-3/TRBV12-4 TGTGCCAGCAGTTCCCGGTTAAATAGCAATCAGCCCCAGCATTTT CASSSRLNSNQPQHF
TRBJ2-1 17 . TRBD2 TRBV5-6 TGTGCCAGCAGCTTGAATCTTCGGACTAGCCATTACAATGAGCAGTTCTTC CASSLNLRTSHYNEQFF
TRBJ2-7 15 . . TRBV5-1 TGCGCCAGCAGCCCGGGCGGGACAAGGGGAGAAGAGCAGTACTTC CASSPGGTRGEEQYF
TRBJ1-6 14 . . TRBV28 TGTGCCAGCAGTTTATTGGACCTTAGTTCACCCCTCCACTTT CASSLLDLSSPLHF
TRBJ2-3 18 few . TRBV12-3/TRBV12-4 TGTGCCAGCACCTTAGATGGGCTTCGCGGGTCTAGCACAGATACGCAGTATTTT CASTLDGLRGSSTDTQYF
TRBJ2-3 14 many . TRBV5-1 TGCGCCAGCAGCTTGGAAGGCAGCACAGATACGCAGTATTTT CASSLEGSTDTQYF
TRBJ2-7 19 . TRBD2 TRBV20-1 TGCAGTGCTAGTGCCACCCCGGGACTAGCGGGAGGGGTTGCCTACGAGCAGTACTTC CSASATPGLAGGVAYEQYF
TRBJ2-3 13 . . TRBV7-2 TGTGCCAGCAGCTTAGTTTTTGCAGATACGCAGTATTTT CASSLVFADTQYF
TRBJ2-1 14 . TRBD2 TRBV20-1 TGCAGTGCTAGACCCGGGACTAGCGTACCTGAGCAGTTCTTC CSARPGTSVPEQFF
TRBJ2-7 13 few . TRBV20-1 TGCAGTGCTAGTTCGGGCAGTACCTACGAGCAGTACTTC CSASSGSTYEQYF
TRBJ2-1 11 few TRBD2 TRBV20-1 TGCAGTGCTAGAGCTAGCGGGAGGATTTTCTTC CSARASGRIFF
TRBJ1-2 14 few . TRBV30 TGTGCCTGGAGTGGAGACAGGAGTAACTATGGCTACACCTTC CAWSGDRSNYGYTF
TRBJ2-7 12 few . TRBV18 TGTGCCAGCTCACCCGAGTTCTACGAGCAGTACTTC CASSPEFYEQYF
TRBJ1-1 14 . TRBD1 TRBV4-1 TGCGCCAGCAGAAGGACAGGGGTTGTCACTGAAGCTTTCTTT CASRRTGVVTEAFF
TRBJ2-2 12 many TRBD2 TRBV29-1 TGCAGCGTCGGACTAGCGGCGGGGGAGCTGTTTTTT CSVGLAAGELFF
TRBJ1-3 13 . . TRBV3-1 TGTGCCAGCAACCAAGGGTCCGGAAACACCATATATTTT CASNQGSGNTIYF
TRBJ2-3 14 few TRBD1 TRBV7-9 TGTGCCAGCAGCTATGTAACAGGGGCGGATACGCAGTATTTT CASSYVTGADTQYF